The clone carrying this T cell receptor beta chain was counted ten times or more. The antigen is unknown. The data are from a study of early T cells in non-severe SARS-CoV-2 infection. About the study: The study sequenced bulk RNA from unsorted whole blood, with chains unpaired. Findings and caveats of the study: Anti-spike CD8 responses were favored by VDJdb matching, which missed private and CD4 specificities.

As part of library construction, unique molecular identifiers were attached to individual cDNA molecules. TCRdb re-analysed the 5' RACE reads in MiXCR, keeping a single row per CDR3 protein. Of roughly 51,000 distinct CDR3 sequences in the sample, under 7% were seen once. V was trimmed by 1 base and J by 4 bases, leaving 13 bases between them. CDR1 is SEHNR, CDR2 FQNEAQ, per germline (reference sequence). CDR3 size: 16 residues. The chain couples TRBV7-9 to TRBJ1-4; D might be TRBD1 (6 bases). Sample: whole blood, taken at baseline. This receptor was identified in an adult who was a healthcare worker with PCR-confirmed SARS-CoV-2 infection or an uninfected control (not recorded which). CDR3 amino acids: CASSLGLGTSNEKLFF. CDR3 DNA: TGTGCCAGCAGCTTAGGTCTCGGGACAAGTAATGAAAAACTGTTTTTT.